Following are 16 T cell receptor beta chains from one sample sequenced in a study of T-cell reconstitution after alpha-beta-depleted transplantation in children. Molecular barcoding with unique molecular identifiers was used for the TCRbeta library. TCRdb analysed the PCR reads with MiXCR anew, one entry per CDR3 protein. The sample has some 500,000 distinct CDR3 sequences, around 17% seen once. This specimen was PBMCs from the stem cell graft donor, taken from the stem cell graft. Receptors originate from a human donor who donated a stem cell graft to a child with acute lymphoblastic leukemia.

This clonotype was recorded at least ten times. The V call is TRBV5-1, the J call TRBJ2-1, with a weak D call TRBD2 (7 bases). The V gene lost 0 bases and the J gene lost 7 bases, with 8 bases spanning the gap. The CDR3 consists of 13 residues. Germline-derived CDR1 and CDR2 are SGHRS and YFSETQ. The CDR3: CASSLEGGNEQFF. CDR3 bases: TGCGCCAGCAGCTTGGAGGGGGGGAATGAGCAGTTCTTC.

The genes are TRBV11-2 and TRBJ2-5; D remains ambiguous. Germline V gives CDR1 SGHAT, CDR2 FQNNGV. Trimming left V 3 bases short and J 5 bases short, with 7 bases between. CDR3 length equals 12 residues. This CDR3 is CASSFYPETQYF. CDR3 in DNA: TGTGCCAGCAGCTTTTATCCCGAGACCCAGTACTTC. Variable domain in full (rest from reference TRBV11-2 and TRBJ2-5): EAGVAQSPRYKIIEKRQSVAFWCNPISGHATLYWYQQILGQGPKLLIQFQNNGVVDDSQLPKDRFSAERLKGVDSTLKIQPAKLEDSAVYLCASSFYPETQYFGPGTRLLVL.

The genes are TRBV5-1 and TRBJ2-1; 8 bases are shared with TRBD2. Germline-derived CDR1 and CDR2 are SGHRS and YFSETQ. J was trimmed by 9 bases and V by 6 bases; bases with no gene match: 14. The CDR3 runs to 15 residues. In DNA form, the CDR3 reads TGCGCCAGCACCATAGCGGGGTCGGACAATGCTGAGCAGTTCTTC. Protein product: CASTIAGSDNAEQFF.

This clonotype was detected a few times. V is TRBV20-1 and J is TRBJ2-7; possible D gene TRBD1, 5 bases. Germline loops: CDR1 DFQATT, CDR2 SNEGSKA (reference sequence). This CDR3 has 12 residues. The V end was cut by 6 bases, the J end by 3 bases, with 12 bases between. CDR3 DNA: TGCAGTGCCAAGGACATAGGCTACGAGCAGTACTTC. It translates to CSAKDIGYEQYF.

This chain uses TRBV29-1 with TRBJ2-1; 8 nucleotides line up with TRBD2. The germline CDR1 and CDR2 sequences are SQVTM and ANQGSEA. V gave up 4 bases and J gave up 1 base; unmatched junction bases: 3. The CDR3 consists of 14 residues. The DNA for the CDR3 is TGCAGCGTTGGGGCTAGCGGGTCCTACAATGAGCAGTTCTTC. This encodes CSVGASGSYNEQFF.

The rearrangement uses TRBV3-1 and TRBJ1-2; D ambiguous. CDR3 length equals 13 residues. Looked up from germline, CDR1 is LGHDT and CDR2 is YNNKEL (reference sequence). V was clipped by 1 base and J by 4 bases, with 7 bases between them. The CDR3: CASSQATRYGYTF. The CDR3 nucleotides are TGTGCCAGCAGCCAAGCGACGCGCTATGGCTACACCTTC. Variable domain in full (rest from reference TRBV3-1 and TRBJ1-2): DTAVSQTPKYLVTQMGNDKSIKCEQNLGHDTMYWYKQDSKKFLKIMFSYNNKELIINETVPNRFSPKSPDKAHLNLHINSLELGDSAVYFCASSQATRYGYTFGSGTRLTVV.

This clonotype was detected only a few times. V usage is TRBV7-7 and J usage is TRBJ2-1; 8 positions match TRBD2. This CDR3 has 15 amino acids. After removal of 1 base from V and 9 bases from J, the junction contained 8 bases not matched to a gene. Germline V CDR1 and CDR2: SSHAT, FNYEAQ (reference sequence). This chain's CDR3 is CASSLVLAGFGEQFF. The CDR3 bases are TGTGCCAGCAGCTTAGTCCTAGCGGGTTTCGGTGAGCAGTTCTTC. The variable domain in full, with the rest retrieved from reference TRBV7-7 and TRBJ2-1, is GAGVSQSPRYKVTKRGQDVTLRCDPISSHATLYWYQQALGQGPEFLTYFNYEAQPDKSGLPSDRFSAERPEGSISTLTIQRTEQRDSAMYRCASSLVLAGFGEQFFGPGTRLTVL.

This chain links TRBV5-1 with TRBJ2-1, with TRBD2 matching over 12 bases. V trimming: 3 bases; J trimming: 4 bases; junction bases outside the gene matches: 5. The CDR3 runs 16 residues. Germline assignment: CDR1 SGHRS and CDR2 YFSETQ. CDR3: CASSSDGLAGYNEQFF. CDR3 DNA: TGCGCCAGCAGCTCCGACGGACTAGCGGGATACAATGAGCAGTTCTTC.

This clonotype was counted ten times or more. The chain joins TRBV4-2 to TRBJ2-1, with 10 bases fitting TRBD2. Germline CDR1 is LGHNA and CDR2 is YNFKEQ. V was clipped by 4 bases and J by 1 base; unmatched bases: 10. This CDR3 has 18 amino acids. DNA of the CDR3: TGTGCCAGCAGCCCCCCGGGGCTAGCGGGAGTATCCTACAATGAGCAGTTCTTC. Its protein product is CASSPPGLAGVSYNEQFF.

The gene calls are TRBV11-2 and TRBJ2-5; the D gene is possibly TRBD2 (6 bases). Deletions cut 1 base from V and 4 bases from J, with 22 bases between. This CDR3 has 18 residues. Germline values: CDR1 SGHAT, CDR2 FQNNGV. CDR3 coding DNA: TGTGCCAGCAGCTTAGGATTTTCTCCGGGAGTAGAAGTAGAGACCCAGTACTTC. Its protein is CASSLGFSPGVEVETQYF.

This clonotype showed up just a few times. The rearrangement joins TRBV12-3 or TRBV12-4 to TRBJ1-4; D call uncertain. The V end was cut by 8 bases, the J end by 8 bases, with 21 bases between. The CDR3 is 15 amino acids. The CDR3 nucleotides read TGTGCCAGCGGCCTCAGGCAGGCAGAGGGCGAAAAACTGTTTTTT. It is translated as CASGLRQAEGEKLFF.

J is TRBJ2-7 and V is TRBV13; 9 bases match TRBD2. CDR1 and CDR2 from the germline V gene are PRHDT and FYEKMQ (reference sequence). There are 17 residues in the CDR3. After removal of 4 bases from V and 2 bases from J, the junction contained 12 bases not matched to a gene. The CDR3 DNA is TGTGCCAGCAGCTCGACATTACGGACTAGCGAGACCTACGAGCAGTACTTC. It yields the protein CASSSTLRTSETYEQYF. The whole variable domain, remainder taken from reference TRBV13 and TRBJ2-7, is AAGVIQSPRHLIKEKRETATLKCYPIPRHDTVYWYQQGPGQDPQFLISFYEKMQSDKGSIPDRFSAQQFSDYHSELNMSSLELGDSALYFCASSSTLRTSETYEQYFGPGTRLTVT.

This clonotype was observed a few times. V and J are TRBV12-3 or TRBV12-4 and TRBJ1-1; 10 positions match TRBD1. Losses at the gene ends were 5 bases for V and 4 bases for J; bases not matched to a gene: 7. The CDR3 consists of 15 residues. The CDR3 sequence is CASSPAGTGVTEAFF. The CDR3 region has the DNA TGTGCCAGCAGTCCTGCCGGGACAGGGGTCACTGAAGCTTTCTTT.

This clonotype was seen more than once but under ten times. The chain links TRBV24-1 to TRBJ1-5; D perhaps matches TRBD1 (5 bases). The germline V gene has CDR1 KGHDR and CDR2 SFDVKD. V was cut by 7 bases and J by 0 bases, with 21 bases left in between. There are 18 residues in the CDR3. CDR3 sequence reads: CATRSKVGRANSNQPQHF. DNA for the CDR3: TGTGCCACCAGATCCAAAGTGGGACGTGCCAATAGCAATCAGCCCCAGCATTTT.

A few counts support this clonotype. This chain uses TRBV9 with TRBJ2-7, with unresolved D. The germline gives CDR1 SGDLS, CDR2 YYNGEE. The CDR3 runs to 14 residues. Trimming took off 0 bases at V and 2 bases at J, with 9 bases between the two ends. In DNA, the CDR3 is TGTGCCAGCAGCGTAGCCGGAAATCCCTACGAGCAGTACTTC. It is translated as CASSVAGNPYEQYF.

This clonotype was detected ten times or more. As DNA, the CDR3 is TGTGCCAGCAGCTTGTCGCAGATCACAGATACGCAGTATTTT. Its translation: CASSLSQITDTQYF. The genes are TRBV5-8 and TRBJ2-3; no firm D call. The CDR3 length is 14 residues. V shed 1 base and J shed 2 bases, with 8 bases lying between them. In germline, CDR1 is SGHTS, CDR2 YDEGEE.